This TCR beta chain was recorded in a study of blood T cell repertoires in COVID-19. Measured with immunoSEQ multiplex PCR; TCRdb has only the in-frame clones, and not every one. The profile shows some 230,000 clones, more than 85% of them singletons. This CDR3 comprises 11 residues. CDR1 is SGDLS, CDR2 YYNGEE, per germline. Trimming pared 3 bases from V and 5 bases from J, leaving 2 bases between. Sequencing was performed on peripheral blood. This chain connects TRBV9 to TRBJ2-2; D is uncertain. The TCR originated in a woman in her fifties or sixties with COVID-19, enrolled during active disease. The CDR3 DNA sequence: TGTGCCAGCAGCGCGACCGGGGAGCTGTTTTTT. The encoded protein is CASSATGELFF. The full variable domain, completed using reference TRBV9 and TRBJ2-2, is DSGVTQTPKHLITATGQRVTLRCSPRSGDLSVYWYQQSLDQGLQFLIQYYNGEERAKGNILERFSAQQFPDLHSELNLSSLELGDSALYFCASSATGELFFGEGSRLTVL.